A single sample is the source of the 8 T cell receptor beta chains below, sequenced in a study of blood T cell repertoires in COVID-19. Data came from immunoSEQ multiplex PCR; TCRdb stores just in-frame clones and leaves some out. The data show around 500,000 clones, over 75% seen once. Input material: peripheral blood. The receptors originated from a human donor in a cohort sampled during active COVID-19.

This sequence joins TRBV19 and TRBJ2-5; tentative D call: TRBD2 (6 bases). V was shortened by 5 bases and J by 4 bases, with 11 bases between the two germline ends. This CDR3 contains 13 residues. CDR1 is LNHDA, CDR2 SQIVND, per germline (reference sequence). Written as DNA, the CDR3 is TGTGCCAGTAGTGAAGGAGGGGCAGAGACCCAGTACTTC. This sequence encodes CASSEGGAETQYF. Full variable domain (remainder filled in from reference TRBV19 and TRBJ2-5): DGGITQSPKYLFRKEGQNVTLSCEQNLNHDAMYWYRQDPGQGLRLIYYSQIVNDFQKGDIAEGYSVSREKKESFPLTVTSAQKNPTAFYLCASSEGGAETQYFGPGTRLLVL.

This rearrangement joins TRBV9 to TRBJ2-3; D is ambiguous. Trimming removed 0 bases from V and 0 bases from J, with 8 bases in between. The germline gives CDR1 SGDLS, CDR2 YYNGEE. This CDR3 spans 15 amino acids. The CDR3 here is CASSVDALSTDTQYF. Here the CDR3 DNA reads TGTGCCAGCAGCGTAGACGCACTTAGCACAGATACGCAGTATTTT.

The genes are TRBV29-1 and TRBJ1-3; D remains unclear. CDR1 is SQVTM and CDR2 is ANQGSEA in the germline V gene. The ends were cut back, 7 bases at V and 8 bases at J, with 15 bases in the middle. CDR3 length: 12 amino acids. CDR3 sequence: CSARVGGHTIYF. Here the CDR3 DNA reads TGCAGCGCCCGAGTCGGCGGCCACACCATATATTTT. Full variable domain (outside the CDR3, taken from reference TRBV29-1 and TRBJ1-3): SAVISQKPSRDICQRGTSLTIQCQVDSQVTMMFWYRQQPGQSLTLIATANQGSEATYESGFVIDKFPISRPNLTFSTLTVSNMSPEDSSIYLCSARVGGHTIYFGEGSWLTVV.

The chain joins TRBV7-2 to TRBJ2-5; 14 bases are shared with TRBD2. CDR3 length: 16 amino acids. CDR1 is SGHTA and CDR2 is FQGNSA in the germline V gene. V lost 6 bases, J lost 6 bases, and 9 bases stayed unmatched. The CDR3 DNA reads TGTGCCAGCAGTCAAGGGACTAGCGGGAGTGGCAAGACCCAGTACTTC. Translating gives CASSQGTSGSGKTQYF. The full variable domain, with the rest looked up from reference TRBV7-2 and TRBJ2-5, is GAGVSQSPSNKVTEKGKDVELRCDPISGHTALYWYRQSLGQGLEFLIYFQGNSAPDKSGLPSDRFSAERTGGSVSTLTIQRTQQEDSAVYLCASSQGTSGSGKTQYFGPGTRLLVL.

The chain joins TRBV5-1 to TRBJ1-1, with 10 bases lining up with TRBD1. The CDR3 spans 17 residues. Germline assignment: CDR1 SGHRS and CDR2 YFSETQ. The trim removed 4 bases at V and 4 bases at J, leaving 13 bases unmatched. The CDR3 reads CASSPDGQGGDGTEAFF. The CDR3 DNA sequence: TGCGCCAGCAGCCCGGACGGACAGGGGGGAGACGGCACTGAAGCTTTCTTT.

The chain employs TRBV18 and TRBJ1-4, with D possibly being TRBD1 (6 bases). V dropped 3 bases and J dropped 6 bases, with 14 bases sitting between them. Per germline, CDR1 KGHSH and CDR2 LQKENI. The CDR3 loop spans 15 amino acids. CDR3 amino acids: CASSPSGVVYEKLFF. The DNA of the CDR3 is TGTGCCAGCTCACCGTCAGGGGTTGTTTATGAAAAACTGTTTTTT.

The rearrangement links TRBV7-3 to TRBJ2-3; 11 bases align to TRBD2. Germline trimming cut 3 bases from V and 3 bases from J; bases unmatched to any gene: 14. CDR1 is SGHTA and CDR2 is FQGTGA in the germline V gene. This CDR3 comprises 19 residues. This chain's CDR3 is CASSLTNSGRAGGTDTQYF. The CDR3 bases are TGTGCCAGCAGCTTGACAAATAGCGGGAGGGCCGGTGGGACAGATACGCAGTATTTT.

This sequence joins TRBV18 and TRBJ1-5; no clear D gene. V was pared by 2 bases and J by 4 bases, with 9 bases between. Germline V lookup: CDR1 KGHSH, CDR2 LQKENI. The CDR3 has 14 residues. The CDR3 region is CASSPEARNQPQHF. CDR3 in DNA: TGTGCCAGCTCACCAGAGGCGAGGAATCAGCCCCAGCATTTT. Supplemented by reference TRBV18 and TRBJ1-5, the full variable domain reads NAGVMQNPRHLVRRRGQEARLRCSPMKGHSHVYWYRQLPEEGLKFMVYLQKENIIDESGMPKERFSAEFPKEGPSILRIQQVVRGDSAAYFCASSPEARNQPQHFGDGTRLSIL.